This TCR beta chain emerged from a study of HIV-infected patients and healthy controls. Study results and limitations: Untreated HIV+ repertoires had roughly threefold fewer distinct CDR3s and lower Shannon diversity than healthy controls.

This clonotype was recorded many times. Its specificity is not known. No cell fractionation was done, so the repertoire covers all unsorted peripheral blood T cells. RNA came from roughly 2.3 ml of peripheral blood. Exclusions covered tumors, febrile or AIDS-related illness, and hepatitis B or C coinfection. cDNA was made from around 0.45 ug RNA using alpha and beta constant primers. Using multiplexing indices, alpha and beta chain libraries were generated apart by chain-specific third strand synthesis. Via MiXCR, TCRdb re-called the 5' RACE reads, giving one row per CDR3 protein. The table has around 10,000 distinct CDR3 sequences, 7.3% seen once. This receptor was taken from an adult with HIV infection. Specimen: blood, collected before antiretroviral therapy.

The CDR3 DNA follows: TGTGCCAGCAGTTACCCCGAGTCCGGTGAGCAGTTCTTC. Its translation: CASSYPESGEQFF. V is TRBV6-6 and J is TRBJ2-1; D not resolved. The V and J ends lost 2 bases and 9 bases respectively, with 11 bases between them. Germline CDR1 is MNHNY and CDR2 is SVGAGI (reference sequence). CDR3 length equals 13 residues.